The clone carrying this T cell receptor (beta chain) has a handful of counts. This sample was taken from a study of T cells after posttransplantation cyclophosphamide. This related bone marrow graft donor gave peripheral blood on the day of marrow donation. Clones were read by immunoSEQ multiplex PCR, and TCRdb kept only the in-frame ones, dropping some. Listed for the sample are over 35,000 clones, none seen a single time. This CDR3 spans 15 amino acids. Germline CDR1 and CDR2: MNHNS and SASEGT. Germline trimming cut 2 bases from V and 6 bases from J; bases unmatched to any gene: 7. The V gene is TRBV6-1, the J gene TRBJ2-1, with TRBD2 matching 7 bases. The sequenced material came from PBMCs. The source is a man in his fifties in good health, CMV-negative, and a related stem cell transplant donor. This CDR3 is CASSEMRELGNEQFF. Here the CDR3 DNA reads TGTGCCAGCAGTGAAATGCGGGAGTTAGGCAATGAGCAGTTCTTC.